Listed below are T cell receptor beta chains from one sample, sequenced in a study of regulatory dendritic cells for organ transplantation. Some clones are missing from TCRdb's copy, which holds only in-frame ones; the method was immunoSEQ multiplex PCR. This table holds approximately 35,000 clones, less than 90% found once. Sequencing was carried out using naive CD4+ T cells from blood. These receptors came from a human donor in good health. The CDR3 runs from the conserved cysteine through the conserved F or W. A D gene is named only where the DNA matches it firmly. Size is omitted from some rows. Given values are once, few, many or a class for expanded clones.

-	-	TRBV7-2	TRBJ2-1	CASSPRAPSSEQFF	TGTGCCAGCAGCCCCCGGGCCCCCTCCAGTGAGCAGTTCTTC
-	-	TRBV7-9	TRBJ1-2	CASSSDRPLNYGYTF	TGTGCCAGCAGCTCGGACCGACCGCTTAACTATGGCTACACCTTC
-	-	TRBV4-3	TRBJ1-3	CASSQIHNFGNTIYF	TGCGCCAGCAGCCAAATACATAACTTCGGAAACACCATATATTTT
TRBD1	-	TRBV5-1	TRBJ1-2	CASSLGRGLDGYTF	TGCGCCAGCAGCTTGGGCAGGGGGCTCGATGGCTACACCTTC
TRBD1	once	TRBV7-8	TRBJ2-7	CASSTPRGGSSYEQYF	TGTGCCAGCAGCACCCCACGAGGGGGCTCCTCCTACGAGCAGTACTTC
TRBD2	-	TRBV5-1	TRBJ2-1	CASSLAGGGSSYNEQFF	TGCGCCAGCAGCTTGGCCGGTGGCGGGAGCTCCTACAATGAGCAGTTCTTC
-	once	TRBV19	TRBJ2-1	CASSNGAYSYNEQFF	TGTGCCAGTAGTAATGGTGCGTACTCCTACAATGAGCAGTTCTTC
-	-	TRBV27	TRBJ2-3	CASSLVKGDTQYF	TGTGCCAGCAGTTTAGTGAAGGGAGATACGCAGTATTTT
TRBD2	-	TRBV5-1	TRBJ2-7	CASSLSSGSYEQYF	TGCGCCAGCAGCTTGTCTAGCGGGAGTTACGAGCAGTACTTC
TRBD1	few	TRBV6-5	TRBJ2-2	CASTNDRGGTGELFF	TGTGCCAGCACCAACGACAGGGGCGGAACCGGGGAGCTGTTTTTT
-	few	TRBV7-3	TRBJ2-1	CASSLYVGSYNEQFF	TGTGCCAGCAGCTTATATGTCGGCTCCTACAATGAGCAGTTCTTC
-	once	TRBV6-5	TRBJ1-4	CASSYRGAPNEKLFF	TGTGCCAGCAGTTATAGGGGGGCCCCTAATGAAAAACTGTTTTTT
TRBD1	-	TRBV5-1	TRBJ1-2	CASSSGTGTRDYGYTF	TGCGCCAGCAGCTCCGGGACAGGGACCAGGGACTATGGCTACACCTTC
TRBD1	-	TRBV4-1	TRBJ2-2	CASSQERTGGDTGELFF	TGCGCCAGCAGCCAAGAACGAACAGGGGGCGACACCGGGGAGCTGTTTTTT
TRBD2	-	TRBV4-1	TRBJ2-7	CASSQVPLAGSPSYEQYF	TGCGCCAGCAGCCAGGTACCGCTAGCGGGGAGTCCCTCCTACGAGCAGTACTTC
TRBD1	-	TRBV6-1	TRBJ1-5	CASRRGQGSQPQHF	TGTGCCAGCCGCCGCGGACAGGGGTCTCAGCCCCAGCATTTT
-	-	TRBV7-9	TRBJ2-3	CASSLAPLRESSTDTQYF	TGTGCCAGCAGCTTAGCGCCCCTCAGGGAATCTAGCACAGATACGCAGTATTTT
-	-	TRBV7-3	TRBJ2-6	CASSAGHGANVLTF	TGTGCCAGCAGCGCAGGACACGGGGCCAACGTCCTGACTTTC
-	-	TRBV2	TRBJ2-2	CASSDSRVGNTGELFF	TGTGCCAGCAGTGATAGCAGGGTGGGGAACACCGGGGAGCTGTTTTTT
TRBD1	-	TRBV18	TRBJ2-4	CASSPSQGNIQYF	TGTGCCAGCTCACCTTCACAGGGGAACATTCAGTACTTC
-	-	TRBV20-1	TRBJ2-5	CSARDGETQYF	TGCAGTGCTAGAGATGGGGAGACCCAGTACTTC
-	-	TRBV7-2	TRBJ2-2	CASSPPGTYTGELFF	TGTGCCAGCAGCCCCCCCGGGACCTACACCGGGGAGCTGTTTTTT
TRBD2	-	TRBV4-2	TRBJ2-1	CASSRASGYNEQFF	TGTGCCAGCAGCCGGGCTAGCGGCTACAATGAGCAGTTCTTC
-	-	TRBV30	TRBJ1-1	CAWEMNTEAFF	TGTGCCTGGGAGATGAACACTGAAGCTTTCTTT
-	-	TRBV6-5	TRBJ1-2	CASSRSSSGGYTF	TGTGCCAGCAGCCGGAGTTCTTCAGGGGGCTACACCTTC
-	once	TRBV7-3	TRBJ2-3	CASSLTPGRDTQYF	TGTGCCAGCAGCTTAACACCGGGACGTGATACGCAGTATTTT
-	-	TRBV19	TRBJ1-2	CASSRPYYGYTF	TGTGCCAGTAGTCGCCCCTACTATGGCTACACCTTC
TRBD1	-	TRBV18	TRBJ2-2	CASSPNRIGGTGGPGELFF	TGTGCCAGCTCACCAAATAGGATCGGAGGGACAGGGGGTCCCGGGGAGCTGTTTTTT
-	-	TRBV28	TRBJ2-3	CASSLTGPGTDTQYF	TGTGCCAGCAGTCTGACGGGGCCGGGCACAGATACGCAGTATTTT
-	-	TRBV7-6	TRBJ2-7	CASSLGLGVGYEQYF	TGTGCCAGCAGCTTAGGTCTCGGGGTGGGCTACGAGCAGTACTTC
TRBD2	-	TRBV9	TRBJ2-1	CASSVTAGGHNEQFF	TGTGCCAGCAGCGTAACGGCGGGGGGACACAATGAGCAGTTCTTC
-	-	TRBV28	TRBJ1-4	CASSSGGKDDEKLFF	TGTGCCAGCAGTTCTGGGGGCAAGGACGATGAAAAACTGTTTTTT
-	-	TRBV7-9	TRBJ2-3	CASSPGTVATDTQYF	TGTGCCAGCAGCCCCGGGACCGTAGCCACAGATACGCAGTATTTT
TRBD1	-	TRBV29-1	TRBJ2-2	CSVETGTGYTGELFF	TGCAGCGTTGAGACCGGGACAGGGTATACCGGGGAGCTGTTTTTT
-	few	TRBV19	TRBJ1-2	CASSIRFRENYGYTF	TGTGCCAGTAGTATACGGTTTAGGGAGAACTATGGCTACACCTTC
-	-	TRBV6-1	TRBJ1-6	CASSEAGRNSPLHF	TGTGCCAGCAGTGAGGCGGGACGTAATTCACCCCTCCACTTT
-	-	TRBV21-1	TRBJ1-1	CASSKAQGRGTEAFF	TGTGCCAGCAGCAAAGCGCAGGGCAGGGGAACTGAAGCTTTCTTT
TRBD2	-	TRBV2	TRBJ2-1	CASSGLAGEVDEQFF	TGTGCCAGCAGCGGACTAGCGGGGGAGGTGGATGAGCAGTTCTTC
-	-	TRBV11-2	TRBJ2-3	CASSLKGQGLVDTQYF	TGTGCCAGCAGCTTAAAGGGGCAGGGGCTTGTGGATACGCAGTATTTT
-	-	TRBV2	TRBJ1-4	CALKGAVNEKLFF	TGTGCCTTAAAAGGGGCGGTTAATGAAAAACTGTTTTTT
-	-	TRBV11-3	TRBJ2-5	CASSTTRGGVETQYF	TGTGCCAGCAGCACGACTAGAGGTGGAGTGGAGACCCAGTACTTC
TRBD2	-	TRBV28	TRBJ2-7	CASRLADSYEQYF	TGTGCCAGCCGACTAGCGGACTCCTACGAGCAGTACTTC
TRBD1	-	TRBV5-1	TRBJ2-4	CASSLTGGRGKNIQYF	TGCGCCAGCAGCTTAACAGGGGGAAGGGGCAAAAACATTCAGTACTTC
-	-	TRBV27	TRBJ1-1	CASSFDRLLNTEAFF	TGTGCCAGCAGTTTCGATCGCCTCCTGAACACTGAAGCTTTCTTT
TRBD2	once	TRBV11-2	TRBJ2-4	CASSFQASGGAAIQYF	TGTGCCAGCAGCTTTCAGGCTAGCGGGGGGGCCGCCATTCAGTACTTC
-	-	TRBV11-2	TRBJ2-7	CASSSIHYIYEQYF	TGTGCCAGCAGCTCTATCCACTACATTTACGAGCAGTACTTC
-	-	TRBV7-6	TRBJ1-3	CASSTTAGNTIYF	TGTGCCAGCAGCACCACAGCTGGAAACACCATATATTTT
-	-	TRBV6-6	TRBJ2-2	CATWGRNGELFF	TGTGCCACCTGGGGCCGGAACGGGGAGCTGTTTTTT
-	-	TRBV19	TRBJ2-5	CASSIGGSETQYF	TGTGCCAGTAGTATTGGAGGTTCAGAGACCCAGTACTTC
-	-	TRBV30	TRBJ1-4	CAWSVPISGSNEKLFF	TGTGCCTGGAGTGTACCCATCTCAGGGAGTAATGAAAAACTGTTTTTT
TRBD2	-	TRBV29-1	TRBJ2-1	CSLALSGLGGEQFF	TGCAGCCTCGCGCTTAGCGGGTTAGGTGGTGAGCAGTTCTTC